These T cell receptor beta chains were read from a single sample in a study of blood T cell repertoires in COVID-19. Sequencing used immunoSEQ multiplex PCR; TCRdb keeps in-frame clones, though not all of them. The profile shows about 230,000 clones, less than 85% of them singletons. Sequencing used peripheral blood. These receptors were taken from a woman between 65 and 79 years old with active or convalescent COVID-19. The CDR3 runs from the conserved cysteine through the conserved F or W. D genes are given only for firm matches. For some rows the clone size is stated as once, few or many, or as a class when expanded; others skip it.

>TRBJ2-5|TRBD2|TRBV20-1|few
CSASGTSGREETQYF
TGCAGTGCTAGTGGGACTAGCGGGAGGGAAGAGACCCAGTACTTC
>TRBJ2-5|.|TRBV19|.
CASSIEGGGWEETQYF
TGTGCCAGTAGTATAGAGGGCGGCGGCTGGGAGGAGACCCAGTACTTC
>TRBJ2-3|TRBD2|TRBV5-4|.
CASSSSSGMTDTQYF
TGTGCCAGCAGCTCGAGTAGCGGGATGACAGATACGCAGTATTTT
>TRBJ1-2|.|TRBV24-1|.
CATSDLWGDGYTF
TGTGCCACCAGTGATTTGTGGGGGGATGGCTACACCTTC
>TRBJ1-5|.|TRBV2|.
CASSEHRALQPQHF
TGTGCCAGCAGTGAACACAGGGCCCTTCAGCCCCAGCATTTT
>TRBJ2-5|TRBD1|TRBV7-6|.
CASSSQGARGNQETQYF
TGTGCCAGCAGCTCCCAGGGGGCGAGGGGGAACCAAGAGACCCAGTACTTC
>TRBJ1-6|.|TRBV10-3|.
CAIRGGTHNSPLHF
TGTGCCATCAGGGGGGGGACCCATAATTCACCCCTCCACTTT
>TRBJ2-3|TRBD2|TRBV7-9|.
CASSSSGGYTDTQYF
TGTGCCAGCAGTTCTAGCGGGGGGTACACAGATACGCAGTATTTT
>TRBJ2-3|TRBD2|TRBV9|.
CASSVGWRGGTDTQYF
TGTGCCAGCAGCGTAGGCTGGCGGGGGGGCACAGATACGCAGTATTTT
>TRBJ1-1|TRBD1|TRBV3-1/TRBV3-2|.
CASSQGQMNTEAFF
TGTGCCAGCAGCCAGGGACAGATGAACACTGAAGCTTTCTTT
>TRBJ1-1|.|TRBV24-1|many
CATSDPGQEAFF
TGTGCCACCAGTGACCCCGGACAGGAAGCTTTCTTT
>TRBJ2-7|TRBD1|TRBV6-5|.
CASSYKGQAYEQYF
TGTGCCAGCAGTTACAAAGGACAGGCCTACGAGCAGTACTTC
>TRBJ1-6|.|TRBV28|.
CASRNRPSPLHF
TGTGCCAGCAGGAACAGGCCTTCACCCCTCCACTTT
>TRBJ1-6|.|TRBV7-8|.
CASRQGTHGMNSPLHF
TGTGCCAGCAGGCAGGGCACCCACGGAATGAATTCACCCCTCCACTTT
>TRBJ1-6|.|TRBV30|.
CAWSPGGSPLHF
TGTGCCTGGTCTCCTGGAGGGTCACCCCTCCACTTT
>TRBJ1-2|.|TRBV27|.
CASRETGPLVGGYTF
TGTGCCAGCAGAGAAACAGGGCCCTTAGTAGGTGGCTACACCTTC
>TRBJ2-7|TRBD1|TRBV2|.
CASREGQGVSYEQYF
TGTGCCAGCAGGGAGGGACAGGGGGTCTCCTACGAGCAGTACTTC